The T cell receptor beta chain described here comes from a study of blood T cells in healthy people across ages. Regarding the study as a whole: Unknown CMV status may confound age-related changes in expanded clones.

Per germline, CDR1 LGHDT and CDR2 YNNKEL (reference sequence). V lost 6 bases to trimming and J lost 4 bases; unmatched junction nucleotides: 9. The CDR3 sequence is 15 residues long. A second PCR of about 7 to 12 cycles used a sample-barcoded 5' primer and a J-beta primer mix. Each single sample gave us at least 2.5 million CDR3-containing paired-end reads. TCRdb passed the 5' RACE reads through MiXCR, listing each CDR3 protein once. The table lists 1.5 million or so distinct CDR3 sequences, around 39% of them singletons. As to this clonotype: What it binds is unknown.

Sequences were obtained from blood. The TCR originated in a woman between 18 and 29 years old in good health. This chain connects TRBV3-1 to TRBJ2-3; 8 bases agree with TRBD2. The CDR3 region is CASSTTSGWADTQYF. CDR3 DNA: TGTGCCAGCAGTACCACTAGCGGTTGGGCAGATACGCAGTATTTT.